This TCR beta chain comes out of a study of PD-1 blockade in classical Hodgkin lymphoma. The protocol was immunoSEQ multiplex PCR, while the TCRdb copy is restricted to in-frame clones and leaves out a portion. This sample has about 39,000 clones, with 88% found just once. This clone was recorded once. The antigen is not known. Study-wide points: Exclusion removed patients who began nivolumab under 1 year after ASCT. A significant rise in TCR diversity by C4D1 was seen for CD4+ but not CD8+ cells. Baseline TCR diversity was reportedly lower in newly diagnosed patients than in healthy donors. It was reported as lower still in relapsed/refractory patients.

The V gene end was trimmed by 2 bases and the J gene end by 5 bases; junction bases not matched to a gene: 3. The CDR3 is made up of 14 amino acids. Germline loops: CDR1 KGHSH, CDR2 LQKENI. Brentuximab vedotin exposure varied among the patients, all of whom had relapsed after autologous stem cell transplantation. Complete response, partial response or progressive disease was each patient's best response. The TCR comes from a human donor with classical Hodgkin lymphoma. This chain links TRBV18 with TRBJ2-5, with 9 positions matching TRBD1. Material: peripheral blood mononuclear cells (PBMCs), obtained at baseline. The CDR3 sequence is CASSPTGGWETQYF. CDR3 sequence (DNA): TGTGCCAGCTCACCAACAGGGGGCTGGGAGACCCAGTACTTC.